The clone carrying this TCR beta chain occurred a few times. The antigen is unknown. TCRdb called the reads again in MiXCR, with one record for every CDR3 protein. The sample shows some 800,000 distinct CDR3 sequences, over 25% of them seen only once. The entry originates in a study of T cell repertoires in cytomegalovirus infection. Across the whole study: Used in the study were CMV epitopes, some recently identified and HLA-C-restricted, others well-studied and HLA-B-restricted. Public TCR beta signature analysis indicated the presence of both CMV infection and matching HLA type. Study-wide points: Cumulative frequency of public TCR beta families picked out carriers of CMV plus the relevant HLA. HLA-C-restricted CMV-specific TCR beta clonotypes were dominant in the ex vivo response.

The CDR3 loop spans 17 amino acids. The germline V gene has CDR1 LGHNA and CDR2 YNFKEQ. Trimming cost V 3 bases and J 8 bases, with 25 bases left between them. The chain couples TRBV4-2 to TRBJ1-1, with a weak D call TRBD1 (5 bases). The receptor was isolated from a human donor in good health (CMV status not recorded). Some clones in this sample may be carry-over from other donors' samples. The sequencing used cultured CD8+ T cells from PBMCs, collected from culture after CMV antigen stimulation. CDR3 in DNA: TGTGCCAGCAGCCAGGGACCAGAGAGCCAGCCCCCACGGGAAGCTTTCTTT. Protein product: CASSQGPESQPPREAFF.